This T cell receptor (beta chain) comes out of a study of T cell responses to AZD1222 COVID-19 vaccine. Some clones are missing from TCRdb's copy, which holds only in-frame ones; the method was immunoSEQ multiplex PCR. The sample has approximately 46,000 clones; over 60% are singletons. The CDR3 covers 14 residues. Per the germline V gene, CDR1 is LGHDT and CDR2 is YNNKEL (reference sequence). Trimming took off 0 bases at V and 10 bases at J, with 10 bases between the two ends. This clone was seen a handful of times. The source is an adult in good health. The specimen was peripheral blood, collected on day 0 of AZD1222 vaccination. The rearrangement joins TRBV3-1 (or the pseudogene TRBV3-2) to TRBJ1-6; D is unresolved. The CDR3 protein is CASSQDHGVSPLHF. The CDR3 bases are TGTGCCAGCAGCCAAGATCACGGTGTGTCACCCCTCCACTTT.